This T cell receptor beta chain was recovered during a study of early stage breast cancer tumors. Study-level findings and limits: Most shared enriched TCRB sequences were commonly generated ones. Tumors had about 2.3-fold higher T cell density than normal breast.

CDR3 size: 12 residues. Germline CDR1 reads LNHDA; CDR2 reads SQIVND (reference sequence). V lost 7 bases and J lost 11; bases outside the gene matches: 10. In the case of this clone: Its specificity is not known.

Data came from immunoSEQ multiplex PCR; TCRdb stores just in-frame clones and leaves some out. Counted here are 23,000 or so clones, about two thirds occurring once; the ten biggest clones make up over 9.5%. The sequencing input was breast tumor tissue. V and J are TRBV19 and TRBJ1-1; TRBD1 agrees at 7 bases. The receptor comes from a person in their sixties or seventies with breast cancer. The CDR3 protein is CASTQTGQRAFF. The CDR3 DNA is TGTGCCAGTACCCAGACAGGGCAGAGGGCTTTCTTT.